The entry that follows covers one T cell receptor beta chain sequence. What this receptor recognizes is not known. No much larger clone is present one base from it, and per-base qualities are unavailable. As encoded in the germline V gene, CDR1 is SGHNT while CDR2 is YENEEA. Taken from cysteine to phenylalanine, the CDR3 has 15 residues. The kept DNA is CDR3 alone, 45 bases in frame from the first base. The trim is 3 bases for V and 5 bases for J, with a gap of 13 bases between the germline ends. In light of the paper, this sample's time point label describes: blood sample drawn before combined kidney and bone marrow transplant. Thawed PBMCs were FACS-sorted into unstimulated Tregs (CD4+CD25+CD127-), CD4+ non-Tregs (CD4+CD25-), CD4 cells and CD8 cells. Patients were 4 combined kidney and bone marrow transplant recipients from the ITN036ST trial, and only these trial subjects had samples available. Healthy control blood was processed to PBMCs by Ficoll density gradient and cryopreserved, and patient PBMCs were collected before and after transplant.

For TCRbeta CDR3 sequencing, genomic DNA from the sorted cells was extracted using the QIAGEN DNeasy Blood and Tissue Kit. High-throughput TCRbeta CDR3 sequencing, which included PCR amplification with bias correction and internal controls, was done commercially through immunoSEQ. On the study's bioinformatics: Unique productive TCRbeta sequences were defined by CDR3 nucleotide sequence when primers matched and otherwise by CDR3 amino acid sequence together with Vbeta and Jbeta genes. To correct sorting error, sequences shared between sorted populations at a frequency ratio of 2:1 or less were removed; the rest were assigned to the higher population. Sequences were defined as donor-reactive when expanded at least 5-fold in CFSE-low cells versus unstimulated cells and present at a frequency of at least 0.01% in CFSE-low cells. Jensen-Shannon divergence, calculated on the top 100 TCRbeta sequences ranked by frequency, was used to quantify repertoire divergence. For any sample with multiple sequencing runs, sorting error was corrected in each run separately before the runs were pooled. What TCRdb holds here is the immuneACCESS table cut down to in-frame rearrangements. Part of the clones is not present; checked against another copy, under half of the missing clones reflect an unresolved V gene, and the others are unexplained. The V and J calls and the clone size are those of that table, but D and trimming were determined from the DNA. The sample profile shows 90,000 to 130,000 clones; nearly 90% of them were found once. The ten largest clones represent nearly 0.35% of the sample.

The data are from a study of Tregs in tolerant kidney transplant recipients (dated by TCRdb to about 2019). General notes on the study: The transplants used related donors along with nonmyeloablative bone marrow transplantation, and in the human trials mixed chimerism was transient. TCRbeta sequencing was used in the study to identify donor-specific regulatory T cells before combined kidney and bone marrow transplantation, and the identified cells were then tracked after transplant.

Summary of the overall study and its limitations: The most biologically relevant and donor-specific TCRbeta repertoire appeared to be identified by expanding Tregs with activated donor B cells. Biological reproducibility was not examined directly, but technical replication error appeared to be minimal. The study was constrained by small patient numbers, and validation of the findings is required in larger populations and under other immunosuppression protocols. PCR primers changed over time for some patients, so nucleotide-level comparison across those patients' samples was not possible. Donor-specific Treg expansion exceeded global Treg expansion in tolerant patients, suggesting antigen-driven rather than nonspecific expansion.

The sequence links TRBV11-3 to TRBJ2-2; possibly the D gene is TRBD2, per 6 matching bases. The source of this sequence is a human donor who received a combined kidney and bone marrow transplant. The material was CD4+ T cells from blood, obtained before the transplant. The sequenced DNA: TGTGCCAGCAGCTTCGGGGGAAGTGATACCGGGGAGCTGTTTTTT. Protein translation: CASSFGGSDTGELFF.